This record concerns one TCR beta chain sequence. The data are from a study of blood T cell repertoires in COVID-19. The repertoire was sequenced with immunoSEQ multiplex PCR; TCRdb's copy has only in-frame clones and lacks some. The table records 100,000 to 150,000 clones, about 70% of them present only once. Trimming shortened V by 6 bases and J by 5 bases, and 13 bases separated the two germline ends. The CDR3 is 13 residues long. The V gene's germline CDR1 is LGHNT and CDR2 FRNRAP. This chain joins TRBV12-5 and TRBJ2-5; no clear D. The sequence came from a man aged 60 to 69 with acute or convalescent COVID-19. Input material: peripheral blood. In nucleotides, the CDR3 is TGTGCTAGTGGCTTCGACGAGGCGGAGACCCAGTACTTC. It encodes CASGFDEAETQYF.